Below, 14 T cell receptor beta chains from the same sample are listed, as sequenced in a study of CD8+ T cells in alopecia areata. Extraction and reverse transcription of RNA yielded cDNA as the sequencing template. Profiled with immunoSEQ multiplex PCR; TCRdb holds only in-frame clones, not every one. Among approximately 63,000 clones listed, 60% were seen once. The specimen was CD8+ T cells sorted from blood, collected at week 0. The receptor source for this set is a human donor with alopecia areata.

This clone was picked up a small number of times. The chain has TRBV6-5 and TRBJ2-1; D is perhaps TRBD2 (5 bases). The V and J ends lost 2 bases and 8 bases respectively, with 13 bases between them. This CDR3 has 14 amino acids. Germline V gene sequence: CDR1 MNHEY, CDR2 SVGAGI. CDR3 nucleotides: TGTGCCAGCAGTTACACAACTAGTGGAGATGAGCAGTTCTTC. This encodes CASSYTTSGDEQFF.

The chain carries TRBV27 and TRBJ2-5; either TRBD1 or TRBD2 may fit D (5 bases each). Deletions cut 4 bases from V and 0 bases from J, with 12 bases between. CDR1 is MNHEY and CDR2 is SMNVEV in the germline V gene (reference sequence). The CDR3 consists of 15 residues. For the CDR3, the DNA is TGTGCCAGCAGTTCACCGGGGCATTACCAAGAGACCCAGTACTTC. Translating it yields CASSSPGHYQETQYF.

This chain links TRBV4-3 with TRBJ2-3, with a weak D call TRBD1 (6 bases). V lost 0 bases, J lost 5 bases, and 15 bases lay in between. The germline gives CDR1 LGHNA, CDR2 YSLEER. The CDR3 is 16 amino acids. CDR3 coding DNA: TGCGCCAGCAGCCAAGATTTGGGGCAGGGGAAAGATACGCAGTATTTT. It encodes CASSQDLGQGKDTQYF.

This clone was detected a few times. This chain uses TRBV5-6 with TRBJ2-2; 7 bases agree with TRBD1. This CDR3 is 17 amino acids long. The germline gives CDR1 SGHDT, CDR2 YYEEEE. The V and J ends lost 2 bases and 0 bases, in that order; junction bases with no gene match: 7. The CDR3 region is CASSLYRGRANTGELFF. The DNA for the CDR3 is TGTGCCAGCAGCTTATACAGGGGCCGTGCGAACACCGGGGAGCTGTTTTTT. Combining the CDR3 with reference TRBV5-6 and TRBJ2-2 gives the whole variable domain DAGVTQSPTHLIKTRGQQVTLRCSPKSGHDTVSWYQQALGQGPQFIFQYYEEEERQRGNFPDRFSGHQFPNYSSELNVNALLLGDSALYLCASSLYRGRANTGELFFGEGSRLTVL.

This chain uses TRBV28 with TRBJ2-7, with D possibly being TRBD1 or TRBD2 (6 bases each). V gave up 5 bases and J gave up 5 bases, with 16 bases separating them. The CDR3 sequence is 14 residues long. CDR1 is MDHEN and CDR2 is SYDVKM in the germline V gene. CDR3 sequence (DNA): TGTGCCAGCAGTCTGGGGGCCGGGGGAGACGAGCAGTACTTC. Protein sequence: CASSLGAGGDEQYF.

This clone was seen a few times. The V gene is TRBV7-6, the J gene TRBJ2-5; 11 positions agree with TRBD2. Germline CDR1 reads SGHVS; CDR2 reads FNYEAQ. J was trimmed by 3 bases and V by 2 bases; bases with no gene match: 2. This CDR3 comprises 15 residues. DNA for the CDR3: TGTGCCAGCAGCTTAAAACTAGCGGGAGAAGAGACCCAGTACTTC. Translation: CASSLKLAGEETQYF.

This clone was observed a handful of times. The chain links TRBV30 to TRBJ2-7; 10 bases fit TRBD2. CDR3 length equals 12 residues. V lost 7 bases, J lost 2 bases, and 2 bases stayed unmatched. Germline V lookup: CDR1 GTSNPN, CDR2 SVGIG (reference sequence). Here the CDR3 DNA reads TGTGCCTCCCTAGCGGGGGCCTACGAGCAGTACTTC. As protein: CASLAGAYEQYF.

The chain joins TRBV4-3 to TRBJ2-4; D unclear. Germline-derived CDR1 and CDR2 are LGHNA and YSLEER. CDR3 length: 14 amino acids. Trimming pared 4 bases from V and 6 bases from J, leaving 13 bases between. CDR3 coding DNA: TGCGCCAGCAGCCCATATAGCTCTGGAAACATTCAGTACTTC. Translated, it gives CASSPYSSGNIQYF.

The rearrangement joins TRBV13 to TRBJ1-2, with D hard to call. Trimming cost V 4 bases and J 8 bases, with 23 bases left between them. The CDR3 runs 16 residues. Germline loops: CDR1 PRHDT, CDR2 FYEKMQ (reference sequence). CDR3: CASSSRGNSLIEGYTF. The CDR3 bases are TGTGCCAGCAGCTCTCGGGGTAATTCTCTGATCGAGGGCTACACCTTC. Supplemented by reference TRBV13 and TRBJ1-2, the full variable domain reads AAGVIQSPRHLIKEKRETATLKCYPIPRHDTVYWYQQGPGQDPQFLISFYEKMQSDKGSIPDRFSAQQFSDYHSELNMSSLELGDSALYFCASSSRGNSLIEGYTFGSGTRLTVV.

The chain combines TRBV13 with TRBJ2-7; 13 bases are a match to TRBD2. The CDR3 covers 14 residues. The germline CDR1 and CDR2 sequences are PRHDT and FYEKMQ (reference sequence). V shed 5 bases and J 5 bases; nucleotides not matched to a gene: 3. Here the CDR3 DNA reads TGTGCCAGCAGCCCGGGACTAGCGGGAAACGAGCAGTACTTC. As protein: CASSPGLAGNEQYF.

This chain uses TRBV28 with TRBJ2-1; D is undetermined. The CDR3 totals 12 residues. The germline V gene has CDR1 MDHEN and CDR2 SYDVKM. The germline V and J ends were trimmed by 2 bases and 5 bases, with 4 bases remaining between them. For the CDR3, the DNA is TGTGCCAGCAGTTTAACCGACAATGAGCAGTTCTTC. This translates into CASSLTDNEQFF.

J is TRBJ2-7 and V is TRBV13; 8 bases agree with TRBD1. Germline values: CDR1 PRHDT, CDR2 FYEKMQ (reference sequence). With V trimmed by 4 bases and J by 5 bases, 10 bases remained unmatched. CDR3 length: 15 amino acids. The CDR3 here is CASSYTSPGGHEQYF. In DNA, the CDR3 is TGTGCCAGCAGCTACACATCCCCAGGGGGCCACGAGCAGTACTTC. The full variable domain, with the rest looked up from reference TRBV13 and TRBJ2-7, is AAGVIQSPRHLIKEKRETATLKCYPIPRHDTVYWYQQGPGQDPQFLISFYEKMQSDKGSIPDRFSAQQFSDYHSELNMSSLELGDSALYFCASSYTSPGGHEQYFGPGTRLTVT.

The CDR3 DNA is TGCAGCGTTGAAGACCGGGACAGTCACTCGGCTAACTATGGCTACACCTTC. Encoded protein: CSVEDRDSHSANYGYTF. The V call is TRBV29-1, the J call TRBJ1-2; 7 nucleotides agree with TRBD1. With 0 bases clipped from V and 0 bases from J, the junction kept 10 bases outside the gene matches. This CDR3 has 17 residues. CDR1 is SQVTM, CDR2 ANQGSEA, per germline.

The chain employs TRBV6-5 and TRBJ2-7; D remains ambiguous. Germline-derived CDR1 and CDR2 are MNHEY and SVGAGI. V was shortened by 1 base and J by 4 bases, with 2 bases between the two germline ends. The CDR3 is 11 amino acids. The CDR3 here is CASSYLYEQYF. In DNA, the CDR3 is TGTGCCAGCAGTTACTTATACGAGCAGTACTTC.